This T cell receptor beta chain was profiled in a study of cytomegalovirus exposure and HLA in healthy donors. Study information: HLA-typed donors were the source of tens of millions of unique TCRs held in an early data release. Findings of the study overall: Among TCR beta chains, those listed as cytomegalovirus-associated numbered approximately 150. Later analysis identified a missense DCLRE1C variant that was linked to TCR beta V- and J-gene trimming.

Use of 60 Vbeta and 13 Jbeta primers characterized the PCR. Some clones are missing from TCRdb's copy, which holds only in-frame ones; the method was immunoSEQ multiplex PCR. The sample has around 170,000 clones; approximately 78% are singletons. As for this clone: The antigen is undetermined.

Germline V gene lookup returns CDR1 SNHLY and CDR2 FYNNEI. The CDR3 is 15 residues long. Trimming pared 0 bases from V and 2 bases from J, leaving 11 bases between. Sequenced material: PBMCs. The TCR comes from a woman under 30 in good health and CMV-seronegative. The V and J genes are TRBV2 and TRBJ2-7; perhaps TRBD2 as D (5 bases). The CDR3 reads CASSEAYGGAYEQYF. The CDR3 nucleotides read TGTGCCAGCAGTGAAGCCTACGGAGGAGCCTACGAGCAGTACTTC. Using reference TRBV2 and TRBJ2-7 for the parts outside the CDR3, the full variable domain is EPEVTQTPSHQVTQMGQEVILRCVPISNHLYFYWYRQILGQKVEFLVSFYNNEISEKSEIFDDQFSVERPDGSNFTLKIRSTKLEDSAMYFCASSEAYGGAYEQYFGPGTRLTVT.